The 32 T cell receptor beta chains below all came from one sample that was sequenced in a study of cytomegalovirus exposure and HLA in healthy donors. TCRdb's table, derived via immunoSEQ multiplex PCR, lists solely in-frame clones and lacks some. Of 82,000 or so clones in the sample, 85% to 95% are singletons; the top ten hold nearly 0.7%. Sample: PBMCs. The origin of the receptors is a woman between 18 and 30 years old in good health and CMV-seronegative.

The chain uses TRBV6-1 and TRBJ2-7; 14 bases line up with TRBD2. The germline V gene encodes CDR1 MNHNS and CDR2 SASEGT. Trimming at V came to 5 bases and at J to 2 bases, leaving 2 bases not matched to a gene. There are 15 residues in the CDR3. The DNA of the CDR3 is TGTGCCAGCAGTTCGACTAGCGGGGGGGCCTACGAGCAGTACTTC. Encoded protein: CASSSTSGGAYEQYF.

The J gene is TRBJ1-4, the V gene TRBV27; 7 nucleotides line up with TRBD1. Trimming at V came to 0 bases and at J to 7 bases, leaving 5 bases not matched to a gene. The germline gives CDR1 MNHEY, CDR2 SMNVEV (reference sequence). The CDR3 loop spans 15 amino acids. CDR3 sequence reads: CASSLSGTAGEKLFF. The CDR3 nucleotides read TGTGCCAGCAGTTTATCAGGGACAGCCGGTGAAAAACTGTTTTTT. Full variable domain (remainder filled in from reference TRBV27 and TRBJ1-4): EAQVTQNPRYLITVTGKKLTVTCSQNMNHEYMSWYRQDPGLGLRQIYYSMNVEVTDKGDVPEGYKVSRKEKRNFPLILESPSPNQTSLYFCASSLSGTAGEKLFFGSGTQLSVL.

This chain connects TRBV6-1 to TRBJ1-1; maybe TRBD1 (5 bases). Germline V gene lookup returns CDR1 MNHNS and CDR2 SASEGT. The CDR3 contains 14 residues. Trimming stripped 10 bases from V and 5 bases from J, with 20 bases between. This CDR3 reads CANQAGVRWTEAFF. The CDR3 nucleotides are TGTGCCAACCAGGCGGGGGTCCGATGGACTGAAGCTTTCTTT.

This chain joins TRBV28 and TRBJ2-3; 7 bases are shared with TRBD1. There are 15 residues in the CDR3. Trimming took 3 bases from V and 4 from J; bases not matched to a gene: 7. Per the germline V gene, CDR1 is MDHEN and CDR2 is SYDVKM. CDR3 nucleotides: TGTGCCAGCAGTTTCCCGAGACAGGGTCCAGATACGCAGTATTTT. Translation: CASSFPRQGPDTQYF.

This chain uses TRBV4-1 with TRBJ2-7; TRBD2 matches at 12 bases. The CDR3 contains 16 residues. V lost 2 bases, J lost 5 bases, and 7 bases stayed unmatched. In germline, CDR1 is MGHRA, CDR2 YSYEKL. Written as DNA, the CDR3 is TGCGCCAGCAGCCAAATCCGACTAGCGGGAGCACACGAGCAGTACTTC. This translates into CASSQIRLAGAHEQYF.

This clone was detected many times. The CDR3 sequence is CASSPRTSGVYEQFF. DNA of the CDR3: TGTGCCAGCTCACCAAGGACTAGCGGGGTCTATGAGCAGTTCTTC. This chain uses TRBV18 with TRBJ2-1; TRBD2 matches 12 bases. J lost 8 bases, V lost 2 bases, and 4 bases had no gene match. CDR3 size: 15 residues. Germline CDR1 and CDR2: KGHSH and LQKENI.

This sequence joins TRBV25-1 and TRBJ2-2, with 10 bases fitting TRBD2. Losses at the gene ends were 6 bases for V and 5 bases for J; bases not matched to a gene: 6. Germline values: CDR1 MGHDK, CDR2 SYGVNS. The CDR3 has 15 amino acids. The CDR3 DNA reads as TGTGCCAGCAGATCCAGCGGGGGGGCGACCGGGGAGCTGTTTTTT. It encodes CASRSSGGATGELFF.

The gene calls are TRBV7-2 and TRBJ1-3, with D perhaps TRBD1 (6 bases). The germline V gene has CDR1 SGHTA and CDR2 FQGNSA. Trimming removed 4 bases from V and 3 bases from J, with 19 bases in between. This CDR3 has 17 amino acids. Here the CDR3 reads CASSSRRGGSVGNTIYF. CDR3 in DNA: TGTGCCAGCAGCTCCCGGAGAGGGGGATCCGTTGGAAACACCATATATTTT.

The J gene is TRBJ2-7, the V gene TRBV6-5; 7 bases are a match to TRBD1. The germline gives CDR1 MNHEY, CDR2 SVGAGI. This CDR3 contains 13 residues. J was trimmed by 5 bases and V by 6 bases; bases with no gene match: 7. The CDR3 spells CASRGQARNEQYF. The CDR3 DNA reads as TGTGCCAGCAGAGGACAGGCTCGGAACGAGCAGTACTTC.

This rearrangement joins TRBV6-6 to TRBJ1-2; TRBD1 is a possible D gene (5 bases). CDR1 and CDR2 (germline): MNHNY, SVGAGI (reference sequence). The CDR3 totals 13 residues. V lost 6 bases, J lost 0 bases, and 8 bases lay in between. The CDR3: CASRGGTNYGYTF. For the CDR3, the DNA is TGTGCCAGCAGGGGGGGGACTAACTATGGCTACACCTTC.

The rearrangement joins TRBV5-4 to TRBJ1-2; no clear D gene. CDR3 size: 14 residues. Trimming stripped 0 bases from V and 0 bases from J, with 6 bases between. CDR1 SGHNT and CDR2 YYREEE come from the germline V gene (reference sequence). DNA for the CDR3: TGTGCCAGCAGCTTGGGCGGGGCTAACTATGGCTACACCTTC. Its protein is CASSLGGANYGYTF.

The J gene is TRBJ2-5, the V gene TRBV18, with unresolved D. This CDR3 region has 15 residues. The germline gives CDR1 KGHSH, CDR2 LQKENI. Trimming removed 1 base at V and 4 bases at J, with 13 bases between. CDR3 sequence (DNA): TGTGCCAGCTCACCACAGGCCGACCGGGTAGAGACCCAGTACTTC. This encodes CASSPQADRVETQYF.

V gene TRBV29-1 combines with J gene TRBJ2-7, with 10 bases fitting TRBD1. Germline CDR1 reads SQVTM; CDR2 reads ANQGSEA. This CDR3 has 16 amino acids. V was clipped by 3 bases and J by 4 bases; unmatched bases: 12. In nucleotides, the CDR3 is TGCAGCGTTGAGGACCCTCACTGGACAGGGGGGTACGAGCAGTACTTC. Its translation is CSVEDPHWTGGYEQYF.

The chain links TRBV9 to TRBJ1-1; maybe TRBD1 (6 bases). CDR3 length equals 13 residues. Germline V gene lookup returns CDR1 SGDLS and CDR2 YYNGEE. V was shortened by 4 bases and J by 3 bases, with 10 bases between the two germline ends. CDR3 amino acids: CASSQGGYTEAFF. The CDR3 DNA reads TGTGCCAGCAGCCAAGGGGGTTACACTGAAGCTTTCTTT.

In this sample, this clone turned up once. The rearrangement joins TRBV18 to TRBJ2-7, with 14 positions matching TRBD2. The junction had 9 bases not matched to a gene; V was cut back by 3 bases and J by 11 bases. The CDR3 extends over 15 amino acids. Per germline, CDR1 KGHSH and CDR2 LQKENI. In DNA form, the CDR3 reads TGTGCCAGCTCACCGGGACTAGCGGGAGAGGGGAGAGAGTACTTC. This translates into CASSPGLAGEGREYF. The variable domain in full, with the rest retrieved from reference TRBV18 and TRBJ2-7, is NAGVMQNPRHLVRRRGQEARLRCSPMKGHSHVYWYRQLPEEGLKFMVYLQKENIIDESGMPKERFSAEFPKEGPSILRIQQVVRGDSAAYFCASSPGLAGEGREYFGPGTRLTVT.

This chain joins TRBV4-1 and TRBJ1-2; maybe TRBD1 (6 bases). Trimming removed 4 bases from V and 3 bases from J, with 15 bases in between. There are 15 residues in the CDR3. Germline CDR1 and CDR2: MGHRA and YSYEKL. CDR3 DNA: TGCGCCAGCAGCCCCCAACGGACAGCTGACTATGGCTACACCTTC. Its translation is CASSPQRTADYGYTF.

This clone showed up just once. The chain joins TRBV10-3 to TRBJ2-3; D possibly corresponds to TRBD1 (5 bases). Trimming pared 0 bases from V and 4 bases from J, leaving 11 bases between. CDR3 length: 15 amino acids. CDR1 is ENHRY, CDR2 SYGVKD, per germline. The CDR3 sequence: CAISESKGVADTQYF. The CDR3 DNA reads as TGTGCCATCAGTGAGTCGAAAGGGGTCGCAGATACGCAGTATTTT.

J is TRBJ1-5 and V is TRBV11-2, with D tentatively TRBD1 (6 bases). The CDR3 is made up of 14 amino acids. Trimming left V 5 bases short and J 3 bases short, with 11 bases between. From germline, CDR1 is SGHAT and CDR2 FQNNGV. The CDR3 loop is CASSLGTPNQPQHF. As DNA, the CDR3 is TGTGCCAGCAGCCTCGGGACACCCAATCAGCCCCAGCATTTT.

The rearrangement links TRBV10-3 to TRBJ2-6; D might be TRBD1 (6 bases). CDR3 length: 16 residues. V shed 10 bases and J shed 0 bases, with 16 bases lying between them. Germline CDR1 reads ENHRY; CDR2 reads SYGVKD. As DNA, the CDR3 is TGTGCCACTACGAGGACAGAGAGCTCTGGGGCCAACGTCCTGACTTTC. Amino acids: CATTRTESSGANVLTF.

The chain employs TRBV27 and TRBJ2-6; TRBD2 matches 10 bases. The J segment lost 0 bases and the V segment lost 7 bases, leaving 3 bases of the junction unmatched. The germline gives CDR1 MNHEY, CDR2 SMNVEV (reference sequence). The CDR3 has 16 amino acids. The CDR3 spells CASTPSGGSGANVLTF. CDR3 DNA: TGTGCCAGCACCCCTAGCGGGGGCTCTGGGGCCAACGTCCTGACTTTC.

V and J are TRBV6-6 and TRBJ1-1, with no clear D. Germline CDR1 reads MNHNY; CDR2 reads SVGAGI (reference sequence). The V end lost 0 bases, the J end lost 0 bases, and 8 bases lay between the germline ends. There are 15 residues in the CDR3. CDR3 sequence: CASSYSPLMNTEAFF. The CDR3 nucleotides are TGTGCCAGCAGTTACTCGCCCCTAATGAACACTGAAGCTTTCTTT.

The rearrangement uses TRBV6-5 and TRBJ2-7, with D perhaps matching TRBD2 (5 bases). The CDR3 loop spans 11 amino acids. The V gene lost 5 bases and the J gene lost 4 bases, with 6 bases spanning the gap. Per germline, CDR1 MNHEY and CDR2 SVGAGI. The CDR3 nucleotides are TGTGCCAGCAGTGGACTGTACGAGCAGTACTTC. Translated, it gives CASSGLYEQYF.

The count of this clone is one. The chain couples TRBV7-8 to TRBJ2-1; D perhaps matches TRBD1 (5 bases). There are 14 residues in the CDR3. Germline loops: CDR1 SGHVS, CDR2 FQNEAQ. Trimming removed 1 base at V and 7 bases at J, with 11 bases between. CDR3 DNA: TGTGCCAGCAGCTTAGATAATAGGGGTAATGAGCAGTTCTTC. Protein product: CASSLDNRGNEQFF.

The chain uses TRBV25-1 and TRBJ1-1; 7 nucleotides line up with TRBD1. The V and J ends lost 6 bases and 5 bases, in that order; junction bases with no gene match: 9. Germline CDR1 reads MGHDK; CDR2 reads SYGVNS. The CDR3 is 14 amino acids. The CDR3 DNA follows: TGTGCCAGCAGATCCCCAGGGGGAGAGACTGAAGCTTTCTTT. It codes for CASRSPGGETEAFF. The full variable domain, rest sourced from reference TRBV25-1 and TRBJ1-1, is EADIYQTPRYLVIGTGKKITLECSQTMGHDKMYWYQQDPGMELHLIHYSYGVNSTEKGDLSSESTVSRIRTEHFPLTLESARPSHTSQYLCASRSPGGETEAFFGQGTRLTVV.

The J gene is TRBJ1-5, the V gene TRBV7-2; D is unclear. The CDR3 has 13 amino acids. V was clipped by 0 bases and J by 7 bases, with 7 bases between them. Germline V gives CDR1 SGHTA, CDR2 FQGNSA. The CDR3 DNA reads as TGTGCCAGCAGCTTAGCGCCCGGGCAGCCCCAGCATTTT. Its protein product is CASSLAPGQPQHF.

This clone appeared once. This rearrangement joins TRBV30 to TRBJ2-7, with 7 bases identical to TRBD1. V lost 1 base, J lost 6 bases, and 12 bases stayed unmatched. CDR1 is GTSNPN, CDR2 SVGIG, per germline (reference sequence). This CDR3 region has 15 residues. The CDR3 DNA sequence: TGTGCCTGGAGTGCCTTCCCGGGACAGAGGGGCGAGCAGTACTTC. This encodes CAWSAFPGQRGEQYF.

V is TRBV9 and J is TRBJ2-6; the D gene is possibly TRBD1 (6 bases). V was trimmed by 4 bases and J by 4 bases, leaving 18 bases between them. Per the germline V gene, CDR1 is SGDLS and CDR2 is YYNGEE. The CDR3 contains 17 residues. The chain's CDR3 is CASSPTGHPMGANVLTF. Written as DNA, the CDR3 is TGTGCCAGCAGCCCTACGGGACACCCCATGGGGGCCAACGTCCTGACTTTC.

The gene calls are TRBV5-6 and TRBJ2-5; 7 nucleotides match TRBD2. With V trimmed by 2 bases and J by 4 bases, 8 bases remained unmatched. CDR1 SGHDT and CDR2 YYEEEE come from the germline V gene. The CDR3 loop spans 15 amino acids. For the CDR3, the DNA is TGTGCCAGCAGCTTTCTACGGGGGGAAGCAGAGACCCAGTACTTC. Translated, it gives CASSFLRGEAETQYF.

The chain couples TRBV30 to TRBJ2-1; 11 bases are shared with TRBD1. Per the germline V gene, CDR1 is GTSNPN and CDR2 is SVGIG (reference sequence). V lost 5 bases, J lost 7 bases, and 4 bases stayed unmatched. CDR3 size: 13 residues. This chain's CDR3 is CAWFGQGANEQFF. The CDR3 DNA follows: TGTGCCTGGTTCGGACAGGGGGCGAATGAGCAGTTCTTC.

The rearrangement joins TRBV4-1 to TRBJ2-7; the D gene is possibly TRBD2 (5 bases). CDR3 length: 15 residues. Germline loops: CDR1 MGHRA, CDR2 YSYEKL. Trimming stripped 1 base from V and 3 bases from J, with 13 bases between. The CDR3: CASSQGDPRDYEQYF. CDR3 in DNA: TGCGCCAGCAGCCAAGGGGATCCCCGGGACTACGAGCAGTACTTC.

The chain has TRBV6-6 and TRBJ2-2; 7 nucleotides align to TRBD2. The CDR3 spans 16 residues. Losses at the gene ends were 6 bases for V and 2 bases for J; bases not matched to a gene: 9. Germline CDR1 and CDR2: MNHNY and SVGAGI (reference sequence). The CDR3: CASRPTGTTNTGELFF. The CDR3 DNA is TGTGCCAGCAGACCAACCGGGACTACTAACACCGGGGAGCTGTTTTTT.

The rearrangement joins TRBV15 to TRBJ1-3, with D unclear. This CDR3 contains 18 residues. Germline V gene sequence: CDR1 LNHNV, CDR2 YYDKDF (reference sequence). Trimming cost V 2 bases and J 6 bases, with 23 bases left between them. The CDR3 bases are TGTGCCACCAGCAGAACCCCCCCGGGAGGGTCTGTGGAAAACACCATATATTTT. Translating gives CATSRTPPGGSVENTIYF. The entire variable domain, with the rest obtained from reference TRBV15 and TRBJ1-3, is as follows: DAMVIQNPRYQVTQFGKPVTLSCSQTLNHNVMYWYQQKSSQAPKLLFHYYDKDFNNEADTPDNFQSRRPNTSFCFLDIRSPGLGDTAMYLCATSRTPPGGSVENTIYFGEGSWLTVV.